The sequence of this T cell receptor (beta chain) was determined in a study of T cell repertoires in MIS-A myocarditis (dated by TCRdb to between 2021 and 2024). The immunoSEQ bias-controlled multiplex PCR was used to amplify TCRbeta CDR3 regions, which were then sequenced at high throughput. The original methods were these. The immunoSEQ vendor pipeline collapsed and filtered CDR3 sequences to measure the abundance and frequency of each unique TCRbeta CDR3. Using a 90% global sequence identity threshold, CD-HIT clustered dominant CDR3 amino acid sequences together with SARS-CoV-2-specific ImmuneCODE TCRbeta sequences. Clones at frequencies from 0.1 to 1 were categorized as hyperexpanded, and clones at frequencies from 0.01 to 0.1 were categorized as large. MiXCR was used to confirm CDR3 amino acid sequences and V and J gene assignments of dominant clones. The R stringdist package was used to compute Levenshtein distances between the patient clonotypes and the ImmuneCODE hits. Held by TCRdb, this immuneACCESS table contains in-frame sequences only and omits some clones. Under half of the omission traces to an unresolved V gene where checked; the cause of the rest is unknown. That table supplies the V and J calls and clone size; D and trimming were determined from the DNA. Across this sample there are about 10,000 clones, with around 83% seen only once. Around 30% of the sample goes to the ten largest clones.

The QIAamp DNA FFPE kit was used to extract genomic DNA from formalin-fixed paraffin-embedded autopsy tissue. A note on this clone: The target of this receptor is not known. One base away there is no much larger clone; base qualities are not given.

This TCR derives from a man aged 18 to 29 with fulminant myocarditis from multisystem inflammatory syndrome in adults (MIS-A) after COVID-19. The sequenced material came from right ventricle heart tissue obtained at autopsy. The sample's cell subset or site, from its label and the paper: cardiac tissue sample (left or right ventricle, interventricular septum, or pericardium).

The sequenced DNA is TGCGCCAGCAGCCATATATACGAGGGACTAGCGGACAATGAGCAGTTCTTC. This gives the protein CASSHIYEGLADNEQFF. The chain employs TRBV4-3 and TRBJ2-1, with 11 central nucleotides matching TRBD2. The germline V gene sets CDR1 to LGHNA and CDR2 to YSLEER. Trimming removed 3 bases from V and 5 bases from J; the gene matches leave 9 bases unexplained. The CDR3 covers 17 residues, taking in both the cysteine and the phenylalanine. The DNA shown is the 51-base CDR3, in frame from base 1.